What follows are 7 T cell receptor beta chains derived from one specimen sequenced in a study of OX40 agonist ivuxolimab in advanced cancers. Some clones are missing from TCRdb's copy, which holds only in-frame ones; the method was immunoSEQ multiplex PCR. This sample carries around 40,000 clones, approximately 90% of them seen once, and the ten largest clones take around 12%. Sequenced material: CD4+ or CD8+ T cells sorted from blood, taken in a trial of the OX40 agonist ivuxolimab. These receptors were obtained from an adult with an advanced solid tumor such as melanoma, head and neck, liver or kidney cancer.

The chain couples TRBV4-1 to TRBJ2-1, with 8 bases aligning to TRBD1. This CDR3 comprises 17 residues. Germline V CDR1 and CDR2: MGHRA, YSYEKL. V shed 1 base, J shed 6 bases, and the junction held 11 bases outside the gene matches. CDR3 amino acids: CASSQGVDRVFSNEQFF. The CDR3 DNA reads TGCGCCAGCAGCCAAGGGGTGGACAGGGTGTTTAGCAATGAGCAGTTCTTC.

The gene calls are TRBV27 and TRBJ1-2, with TRBD1 as a possible D gene (5 bases). CDR1 MNHEY and CDR2 SMNVEV come from the germline V gene (reference sequence). This CDR3 is 13 amino acids long. The ends were cut back, 4 bases at V and 8 bases at J, with 14 bases in the middle. CDR3: CASSWGRDGGYTF. For the CDR3, the DNA is TGTGCCAGCAGTTGGGGCAGGGATGGGGGCTACACCTTC.

V and J are TRBV4-1 and TRBJ1-2, with 7 bases lining up with TRBD1. Germline values: CDR1 MGHRA, CDR2 YSYEKL. V lost 2 bases to trimming and J lost 1 base; unmatched junction nucleotides: 7. The CDR3 spans 16 residues. The CDR3 loop reads CASSQRWDSFNYGYTF. The CDR3 nucleotides read TGCGCCAGCAGCCAAAGGTGGGACAGCTTTAACTATGGCTACACCTTC.

The chain has TRBV4-1 and TRBJ2-5, with TRBD2 matching 9 bases. The CDR3 length is 16 residues. The germline CDR1 and CDR2 sequences are MGHRA and YSYEKL. V was pared by 6 bases and J by 1 base, with 9 bases of the junction left unmatched. The CDR3 DNA reads TGCGCCAGCAGTTTCGCGGGGGGGACTCTCCAAGAGACCCAGTACTTC. As protein: CASSFAGGTLQETQYF.

By proportion, this clone is medium-sized. The chain carries TRBV5-1 and TRBJ2-1, with 9 bases fitting TRBD2. Germline V gene lookup returns CDR1 SGHRS and CDR2 YFSETQ. This CDR3 comprises 18 residues. V shed 4 bases, J shed 0 bases, and the junction held 11 bases outside the gene matches. CDR3 in DNA: TGCGCCAGCAGCCCTTATCCCAGCGGGGGGTACTCCTACAATGAGCAGTTCTTC. The encoded protein is CASSPYPSGGYSYNEQFF.

J is TRBJ2-1 and V is TRBV7-8; D might be TRBD2 (6 bases). Trimming left V 4 bases short and J 3 bases short, with 13 bases between. The germline CDR1 and CDR2 sequences are SGHVS and FQNEAQ. This CDR3 region has 15 residues. This CDR3 reads CASSSPGSIYNEQFF. In nucleotides, the CDR3 is TGTGCCAGCAGCTCCCCCGGGAGTATCTACAATGAGCAGTTCTTC.

V and J are TRBV14 and TRBJ2-5; possible D gene TRBD1, 5 bases. V lost 3 bases to trimming and J lost 4 bases, with 15 bases between them. Per the germline V gene, CDR1 is SGHDN and CDR2 is FVKESK. The CDR3 has 15 amino acids. As DNA, the CDR3 is TGTGCCAGCAGCCAGTTGATGTCTAGGGGAGAGACCCAGTACTTC. Translating it yields CASSQLMSRGETQYF.